Within the sample, the clone carrying this T cell receptor beta chain is medium-sized (0.01 to 0.1%). Its antigen is not identified. Time point described: sample taken at primary tumor resection. The data originate from a study of spatial heterogeneity in lung cancer. A single record per CDR3 protein comes from TCRdb applying MiXCR to the 5' RACE reads. The sample has over 3,000 distinct CDR3 sequences; 15% to 20% are singletons. The germline CDR1 and CDR2 sequences are SGHTA and FQGTGA. V gave up 1 base and J gave up 10 bases; unmatched junction bases: 10. The CDR3 spans 15 residues. Study observations and caveats: The study found that expanded intratumoral alpha and beta TCR counts tracked tumor mutation counts.

The chain combines TRBV7-3 with TRBJ2-1; 7 bases are shared with TRBD1. The material sequenced was lung tumor tissue, taken at surgery. The origin of this receptor is a male donor with early-stage non-small cell lung cancer. The CDR3 here is CASSLRSGQSGEQFF. The CDR3 region has the DNA TGTGCCAGCAGCTTAAGGTCGGGACAGTCTGGAGAGCAGTTCTTC.